The 4 T cell receptor beta chains in this list originate from one sample, sequenced in a study of identical twins. Via MiXCR, TCRdb re-called the 5' RACE reads, giving one row per CDR3 protein. The sample has hundreds of thousands of distinct CDR3 sequences, approximately 18% seen once. These sequences were also reported in another study, on T cells expressing NK-cell markers.

The source material was PBMCs. The source is a young woman in good health.

The chain carries TRBV14 and TRBJ2-1; TRBD2 matches 11 bases. V dropped 5 bases and J dropped 8; count of bases not matched to a gene: 5. The CDR3 is made up of 14 amino acids. From germline, CDR1 is SGHDN and CDR2 FVKESK. This chain's CDR3 is CASSYGTSGDEQFF. The CDR3 coding sequence is TGTGCCAGCAGCTACGGGACTAGCGGAGATGAGCAGTTCTTC.

The chain combines TRBV29-1 with TRBJ2-1, with TRBD2 identical over 7 bases. Germline loops: CDR1 SQVTM, CDR2 ANQGSEA. The CDR3 runs to 13 residues. V lost 3 bases to trimming and J lost 8 bases; unmatched junction nucleotides: 7. The CDR3 loop is CSVDAGVRDEQFF. CDR3 DNA: TGCAGCGTTGATGCGGGAGTGAGAGATGAGCAGTTCTTC.

This chain uses TRBV2 with TRBJ2-7; 10 positions agree with TRBD1. CDR1 and CDR2 (germline): SNHLY, FYNNEI. This CDR3 spans 15 amino acids. V shed 3 bases, J shed 2 bases, and the junction held 4 bases outside the gene matches. CDR3 residues: CASSEGGTGAYEQYF. CDR3 in DNA: TGTGCCAGCAGTGAGGGTGGGACAGGGGCCTACGAGCAGTACTTC.

The chain uses TRBV10-3 and TRBJ1-5; D is unclear. With 8 bases removed from V and 0 bases from J, the gap between germline ends came to 11 bases. The CDR3 sequence is 14 residues long. Germline CDR1 is ENHRY and CDR2 is SYGVKD. Here the CDR3 reads CAIGRDYSNQPQHF. DNA of the CDR3: TGTGCCATCGGACGGGATTATAGCAATCAGCCCCAGCATTTT.